This T cell receptor (beta chain) was sequenced in a study of cytomegalovirus exposure and HLA in healthy donors. Regarding the study as a whole: The classifier was said to identify cytomegalovirus status with high specificity and sensitivity. A later analysis reportedly identified an Asian-associated ancestry cluster as carrying fewer N-insertions than the approximately 730-donor mean. Earlier analysis looked at TCR beta V segments, and most were productive about 90% or about 30% of the time. Researchers reported that a few CMV-associated chains were confirmed in vitro as CMV antigen-specific.

The PCR made use of 60 Vbeta and 13 Jbeta primers. Profiled with immunoSEQ multiplex PCR; TCRdb holds only in-frame clones, not every one. The sample has about 130,000 clones, 60% to 80% seen once; the top ten hold about 1.5%. The CDR3 runs to 14 residues. Germline V gene data show CDR1 as SGHNT and CDR2 as YYREEE (reference sequence). With V trimmed by 2 bases and J by 4 bases, 3 bases remained unmatched. In the case of this clone: Its target is not known.

This chain joins TRBV5-4 and TRBJ2-1; 7 bases fit TRBD2. This TCR derives from a female donor in good health and CMV-seronegative. The specimen sequenced was PBMCs. CDR3 nucleotides: TGTGCCAGCAGCTTTCCTAGCGGTTACAATGAGCAGTTCTTC. Translating it yields CASSFPSGYNEQFF.